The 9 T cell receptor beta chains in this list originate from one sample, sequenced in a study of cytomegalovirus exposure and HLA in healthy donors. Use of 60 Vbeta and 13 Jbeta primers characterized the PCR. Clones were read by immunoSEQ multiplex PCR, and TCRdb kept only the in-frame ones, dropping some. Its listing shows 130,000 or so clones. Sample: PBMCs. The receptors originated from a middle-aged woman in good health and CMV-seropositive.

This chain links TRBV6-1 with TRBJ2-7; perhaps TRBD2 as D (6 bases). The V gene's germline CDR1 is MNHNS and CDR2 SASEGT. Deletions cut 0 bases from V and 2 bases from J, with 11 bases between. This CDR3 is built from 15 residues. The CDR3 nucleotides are TGTGCCAGCAGTGAAGCGGGAGGTCGGACCTACGAGCAGTACTTC. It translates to CASSEAGGRTYEQYF.

The CDR3 DNA is TGTGCCAGCAGCTTGGTAGGCAGGGGCGACTATGGCTACACCTTC. Translated, it gives CASSLVGRGDYGYTF. V usage is TRBV5-4 and J usage is TRBJ1-2; D is perhaps TRBD1 (6 bases). The V and J ends lost 0 bases and 3 bases respectively, with 12 bases between them. The CDR3 sequence is 15 residues long. CDR1 and CDR2 from the germline V gene are SGHNT and YYREEE (reference sequence).

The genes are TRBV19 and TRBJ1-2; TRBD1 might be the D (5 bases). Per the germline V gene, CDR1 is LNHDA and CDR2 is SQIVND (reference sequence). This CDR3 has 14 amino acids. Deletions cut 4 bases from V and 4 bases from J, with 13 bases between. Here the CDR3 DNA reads TGTGCCAGTAGTACAGGGTTCGTGGCCTATGGCTACACCTTC. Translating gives CASSTGFVAYGYTF.

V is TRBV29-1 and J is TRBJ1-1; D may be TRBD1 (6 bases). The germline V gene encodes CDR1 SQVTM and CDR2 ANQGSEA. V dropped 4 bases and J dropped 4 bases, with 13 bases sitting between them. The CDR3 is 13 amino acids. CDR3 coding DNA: TGCAGCGTTGTGGAGGGGGGGGTCACTGAAGCTTTCTTT. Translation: CSVVEGGVTEAFF.

The CDR3 DNA sequence: TGTGCCACCAGCGGACAGGCCAATCAGCCCCAGCATTTT. This sequence encodes CATSGQANQPQHF. The V call is TRBV15, the J call TRBJ1-5; TRBD1 agrees at 7 bases. The junction had 1 base not matched to a gene; V was cut back by 5 bases and J by 3 bases. CDR1 is LNHNV and CDR2 is YYDKDF in the germline V gene (reference sequence). This CDR3 is built from 13 residues. The variable domain in full, with the rest retrieved from reference TRBV15 and TRBJ1-5, is DAMVIQNPRYQVTQFGKPVTLSCSQTLNHNVMYWYQQKSSQAPKLLFHYYDKDFNNEADTPDNFQSRRPNTSFCFLDIRSPGLGDTAMYLCATSGQANQPQHFGDGTRLSIL.

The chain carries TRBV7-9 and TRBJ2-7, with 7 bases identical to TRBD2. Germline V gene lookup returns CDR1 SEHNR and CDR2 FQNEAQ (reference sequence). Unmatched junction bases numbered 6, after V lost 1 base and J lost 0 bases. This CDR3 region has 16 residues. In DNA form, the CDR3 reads TGTGCCAGCAGCTTAGAGGCCGGGAGGCCCTCCTACGAGCAGTACTTC. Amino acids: CASSLEAGRPSYEQYF.

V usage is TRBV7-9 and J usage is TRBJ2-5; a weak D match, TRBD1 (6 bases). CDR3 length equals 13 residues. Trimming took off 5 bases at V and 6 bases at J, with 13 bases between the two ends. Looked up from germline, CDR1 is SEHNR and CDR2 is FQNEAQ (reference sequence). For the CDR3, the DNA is TGTGCCAGCAGCCCACAGGGCCTGAAGACCCAGTACTTC. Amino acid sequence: CASSPQGLKTQYF.

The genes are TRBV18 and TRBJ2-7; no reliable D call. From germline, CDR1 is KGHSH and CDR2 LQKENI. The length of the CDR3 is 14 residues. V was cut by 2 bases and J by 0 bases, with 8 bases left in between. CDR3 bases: TGTGCCAGCTCACCAAACTCGATCTCCTACGAGCAGTACTTC. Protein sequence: CASSPNSISYEQYF.

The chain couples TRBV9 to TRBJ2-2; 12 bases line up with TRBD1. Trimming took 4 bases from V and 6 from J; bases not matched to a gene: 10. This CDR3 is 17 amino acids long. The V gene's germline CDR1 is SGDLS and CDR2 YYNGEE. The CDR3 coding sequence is TGTGCCAGCAGCCCCTGGCCGGGACAGGGGGCGGCCGGGGAGCTGTTTTTT. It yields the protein CASSPWPGQGAAGELFF. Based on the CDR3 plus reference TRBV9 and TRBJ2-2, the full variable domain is DSGVTQTPKHLITATGQRVTLRCSPRSGDLSVYWYQQSLDQGLQFLIQYYNGEERAKGNILERFSAQQFPDLHSELNLSSLELGDSALYFCASSPWPGQGAAGELFFGEGSRLTVL.